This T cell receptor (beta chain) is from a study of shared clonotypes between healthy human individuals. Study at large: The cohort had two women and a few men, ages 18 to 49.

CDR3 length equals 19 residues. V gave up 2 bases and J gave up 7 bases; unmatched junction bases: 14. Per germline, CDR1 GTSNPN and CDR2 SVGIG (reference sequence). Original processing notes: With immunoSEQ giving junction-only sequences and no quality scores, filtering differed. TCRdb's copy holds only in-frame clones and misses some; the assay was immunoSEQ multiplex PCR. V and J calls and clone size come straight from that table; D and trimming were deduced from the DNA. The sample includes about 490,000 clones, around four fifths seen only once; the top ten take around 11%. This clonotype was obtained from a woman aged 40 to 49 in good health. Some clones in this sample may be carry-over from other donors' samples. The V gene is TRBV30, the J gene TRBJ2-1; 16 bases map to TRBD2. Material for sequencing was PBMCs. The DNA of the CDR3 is TGTGCCTGGAGTCCCACCGGGACTAGCGGGAGGGCCAAGTGGAATGAGCAGTTCTTC. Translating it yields CAWSPTGTSGRAKWNEQFF.